The 25 T cell receptor beta chains listed next were all sequenced from one sample in a study of blood T cell repertoires in COVID-19. Here immunoSEQ multiplex PCR was the method, and the copy in TCRdb shows in-frame clones only, minus some. The profile shows around 240,000 clones, roughly 82% of them singletons. Material: peripheral blood. The receptors shown here come from a middle-aged woman who had recovered from COVID-19.

In its sample, this clone was seen a few times. The chain combines TRBV11-2 with TRBJ2-5; 7 positions agree with TRBD1. Germline V gene data show CDR1 as SGHAT and CDR2 as FQNNGV. This CDR3 has 13 residues. The J segment lost 3 bases and the V segment lost 3 bases, leaving 1 base of the junction unmatched. The CDR3 loop reads CASSFGTEETQYF. The DNA for the CDR3 is TGTGCCAGCAGCTTCGGGACAGAAGAGACCCAGTACTTC.

The genes are TRBV3-1 (or the pseudogene TRBV3-2) and TRBJ2-5; tentatively, D is TRBD1 (5 bases). This CDR3 region has 13 residues. Trimming removed 1 base from V and 4 bases from J, with 7 bases in between. The germline gives CDR1 LGHDT, CDR2 YNNKEL (reference sequence). CDR3 residues: CASSQGQLETQYF. The CDR3 DNA is TGTGCCAGCAGCCAAGGACAGTTAGAGACCCAGTACTTC.

The chain links TRBV7-9 to TRBJ1-4; D ambiguous. Germline CDR1 reads SEHNR; CDR2 reads FQNEAQ (reference sequence). The CDR3 consists of 15 residues. Between the trimmed V and J ends, which lost 0 bases and 3 bases, there was a span of 8 bases. This CDR3 reads CASSLAGQPNEKLFF. The CDR3 DNA follows: TGTGCCAGCAGCTTAGCTGGGCAGCCTAATGAAAAACTGTTTTTT.

The chain combines TRBV7-2 with TRBJ1-1; D not certain. The CDR3 totals 14 residues. CDR1 and CDR2 from the germline V gene are SGHTA and FQGNSA. Trimming removed 2 bases at V and 3 bases at J, with 10 bases between. The CDR3 region is CASSLQTFDTEAFF. CDR3 DNA sequence: TGTGCCAGCAGCTTACAGACATTTGACACTGAAGCTTTCTTT.

This chain joins TRBV6-2 or TRBV6-3 and TRBJ2-7, with 7 bases matching TRBD1. Per germline, CDR1 MNHEY and CDR2 SVGEGT. The CDR3 covers 16 residues. V was pared by 6 bases and J by 8 bases, with 19 bases of the junction left unmatched. The CDR3 nucleotides are TGTGCCAGCAGCCGCGGTGTTGGGTCCGAGGGGGCAAAGCAGTACTTC. It is translated as CASSRGVGSEGAKQYF.

With regard to this clone: The junction departs from germline at one end; a sequencing error may be responsible. The genes are TRBV29-1 and TRBJ1-2, with D perhaps matching TRBD1 (6 bases). The CDR3 sequence is 12 residues long. CDR1 is SQVTM and CDR2 is ANQGSEA in the germline V gene. CDR3 sequence (DNA): TGCAGCGTTGAAGGGACGGACAGTGCAATGGCCTTC. It yields the protein CSVEGTDSAMAF.

The chain couples TRBV5-5 to TRBJ1-4, with 8 positions matching TRBD1. V lost 2 bases and J lost 6; bases outside the gene matches: 3. This CDR3 has 14 amino acids. Germline V CDR1 and CDR2: SGHKS, YYEKEE (reference sequence). CDR3 residues: CASSLGTGYEKLFF. The CDR3, as DNA: TGTGCCAGCAGCTTAGGGACAGGCTATGAAAAACTGTTTTTT. The full variable domain, in which reference TRBV5-5 and TRBJ1-4 provide the parts outside the CDR3, is DAGVTQSPTHLIKTRGQQVTLRCSPISGHKSVSWYQQVLGQGPQFIFQYYEKEERGRGNFPDRFSARQFPNYSSELNVNALLLGDSALYLCASSLGTGYEKLFFGSGTQLSVL.

The chain has TRBV27 and TRBJ2-6; 7 bases match TRBD2. The CDR3 is 16 amino acids. The V segment lost 3 bases and the J segment 0 bases; nucleotides outside the gene matches: 2. Germline CDR1 MNHEY, CDR2 SMNVEV (reference sequence). In DNA form, the CDR3 reads TGTGCCAGCAGTTTTTGGGGGGGCTCTGGGGCCAACGTCCTGACTTTC. Protein product: CASSFWGGSGANVLTF.

This clone was counted a single time. This chain joins TRBV13 and TRBJ1-1, with D uncertain. Germline V gives CDR1 PRHDT, CDR2 FYEKMQ (reference sequence). This CDR3 spans 13 amino acids. V lost 5 bases, J lost 1 base, and 8 bases lay in between. CDR3 bases: TGTGCCAGCAGCCAACAGAGGAACACTGAAGCTTTCTTT. It yields the protein CASSQQRNTEAFF.

The V gene is TRBV5-1, the J gene TRBJ1-1; D is perhaps TRBD1 (5 bases). Looked up from germline, CDR1 is SGHRS and CDR2 is YFSETQ. Trimming left V 0 bases short and J 12 bases short, with 9 bases between. This CDR3 is built from 11 residues. CDR3 protein: CASSLGQGSFF. The CDR3 nucleotides are TGCGCCAGCAGCTTGGGGCAGGGTTCTTTCTTT.

This clone was seen once. V and J are TRBV6-5 and TRBJ1-2; 10 bases line up with TRBD1. This CDR3 contains 15 residues. Germline assignment: CDR1 MNHEY and CDR2 SVGAGI. The J segment lost 6 bases and the V segment lost 2 bases, leaving 6 bases of the junction unmatched. CDR3 residues: CASSYGTGEYHGYTF. The CDR3 region has the DNA TGTGCCAGCAGTTACGGGACAGGGGAGTATCATGGCTACACCTTC.

This sequence joins TRBV3-1 (or the pseudogene TRBV3-2) and TRBJ2-5; TRBD2 matches at 12 bases. Losses at the gene ends were 0 bases for V and 1 base for J; bases not matched to a gene: 0. This CDR3 spans 16 amino acids. Germline assignment: CDR1 LGHDT and CDR2 YNNKEL (reference sequence). The CDR3 protein is CASSQELAGGQETQYF. The CDR3 DNA reads TGTGCCAGCAGCCAAGAACTAGCGGGGGGCCAAGAGACCCAGTACTTC.

The J gene is TRBJ1-1, the V gene TRBV27; 9 positions match TRBD1. V trimming: 6 bases; J trimming: 3 bases; junction bases outside the gene matches: 8. The CDR3 is made up of 15 amino acids. CDR1 and CDR2 (germline): MNHEY, SMNVEV (reference sequence). The CDR3 region has the DNA TGTGCCAGCAGCTCCGGGACAGGGAAGGACACTGAAGCTTTCTTT. This codes for CASSSGTGKDTEAFF.

This clone was seen only once. The chain couples TRBV19 to TRBJ2-2; D uncertain. Germline V CDR1 and CDR2: LNHDA, SQIVND (reference sequence). This CDR3 contains 13 residues. V was pared by 3 bases and J by 1 base, with 3 bases between. The CDR3 nucleotides read TGTGCCAGTAGTATTCAGAACACCGGGGAGCTGTTTTTT. Protein sequence: CASSIQNTGELFF.

The chain is built from TRBV10-3 and TRBJ2-5, with unresolved D. The CDR3 sequence is 12 residues long. The V gene lost 0 bases and the J gene lost 5 bases, with 4 bases spanning the gap. Germline loops: CDR1 ENHRY, CDR2 SYGVKD. CDR3 nucleotide sequence: TGTGCCATCAGTGAGTCCACTGAGACCCAGTACTTC. Encoded protein: CAISESTETQYF.

The chain combines TRBV2 with TRBJ1-1, with a weak D call TRBD1 (6 bases). The germline V and J ends were trimmed by 6 bases and 1 base, with 9 bases remaining between them. This CDR3 is 13 amino acids long. CDR1 is SNHLY and CDR2 is FYNNEI in the germline V gene. The CDR3 DNA is TGTGCCAGCAGAATACAGGGGAACACTGAAGCTTTCTTT. It encodes CASRIQGNTEAFF.

This rearrangement joins TRBV5-8 to TRBJ1-4; TRBD1 is a possible D gene (5 bases). V was cut by 4 bases and J by 10 bases, with 14 bases left in between. The CDR3 is 13 residues long. Germline CDR1 reads SGHTS; CDR2 reads YDEGEE. This chain's CDR3 is CASSPGLRGKLFF. Here the CDR3 DNA reads TGTGCCAGCAGCCCAGGCTTAAGGGGAAAACTGTTTTTT. The full variable domain, completed using reference TRBV5-8 and TRBJ1-4, is EAGVTQSPTHLIKTRGQQATLRCSPISGHTSVYWYQQALGLGLQFLLWYDEGEERNRGNFPPRFSGRQFPNYSSELNVNALELEDSALYLCASSPGLRGKLFFGSGTQLSVL.

In regard to this clone: Other DNA sequences from this sample encode an identical CDR3 as well. The rearrangement joins TRBV7-2 to TRBJ2-7; tentative D call: TRBD2 (7 bases). The germline CDR1 and CDR2 sequences are SGHTA and FQGNSA. CDR3 length equals 14 residues. Trimming stripped 1 base from V and 4 bases from J, with 11 bases between. The CDR3: CASSLGGGGYEQYF. In DNA form, the CDR3 reads TGTGCCAGCAGCTTAGGGGGAGGGGGATACGAGCAGTACTTC.

This sequence joins TRBV7-2 and TRBJ2-3; 11 nucleotides match TRBD2. Germline V gene sequence: CDR1 SGHTA, CDR2 FQGNSA. The J segment lost 2 bases and the V segment lost 5 bases, leaving 9 bases of the junction unmatched. This CDR3 is 17 amino acids long. CDR3 DNA sequence: TGTGCCAGCAGCCCCCCTACTAGCGGGGGCCCCACAGATACGCAGTATTTT. Residues: CASSPPTSGGPTDTQYF.

This chain joins TRBV23-1 and TRBJ2-7; TRBD1 matches at 9 bases. TRBV23-1 is noted as an ORF with a role that remains uncertain. The CDR3 is made up of 15 amino acids. Trimming removed 2 bases from V and 2 bases from J; junction bases left unmatched: 4. The CDR3 protein is CASSQEGTGTYEQYF. CDR3 bases: TGCGCCAGCAGTCAAGAGGGGACAGGGACCTACGAGCAGTACTTC.

This rearrangement joins TRBV19 to TRBJ1-1, with 12 bases identical to TRBD1. V shed 5 bases and J 2 bases; nucleotides not matched to a gene: 18. Germline loops: CDR1 LNHDA, CDR2 SQIVND (reference sequence). CDR3 length: 20 amino acids. The CDR3 DNA reads TGTGCCAGTAGTCCCGGGACAGGGGGCGCGGGCGGGGGTGTAAACACTGAAGCTTTCTTT. Its translation: CASSPGTGGAGGGVNTEAFF.

The V call is TRBV2, the J call TRBJ2-2; 13 bases agree with TRBD2. The CDR3 runs to 16 residues. V lost 4 bases to trimming and J lost 2 bases; unmatched junction nucleotides: 1. Germline loops: CDR1 SNHLY, CDR2 FYNNEI. In DNA, the CDR3 is TGTGCCAGCAGTGGGACTAGCGGGGGTAACACCGGGGAGCTGTTTTTT. Its protein is CASSGTSGGNTGELFF.

The chain employs TRBV19 and TRBJ1-4; D is unresolved. The CDR3 is 13 amino acids. The germline V gene has CDR1 LNHDA and CDR2 SQIVND (reference sequence). The V gene lost 5 bases and the J gene lost 7 bases, with 11 bases spanning the gap. The CDR3 DNA reads as TGTGCCAGTAGTCCCCGACGGGGTGAAAAACTGTTTTTT. Encoded protein: CASSPRRGEKLFF.

This clone was detected only a few times. The V gene is TRBV12-3 or TRBV12-4, the J gene TRBJ1-2; D is possibly TRBD1 (6 bases). This CDR3 comprises 13 residues. V was clipped by 11 bases and J by 6 bases, with 19 bases between them. The CDR3 DNA sequence: TGTGCCTCCACGCGACAGGCACGCAATGGCTACACCTTC. As protein: CASTRQARNGYTF.

This sequence joins TRBV7-2 and TRBJ1-2, with 7 nucleotides matching TRBD1. Germline loops: CDR1 SGHTA, CDR2 FQGNSA. Trimming took 5 bases from V and 4 from J; bases not matched to a gene: 4. This CDR3 is 13 amino acids long. CDR3 nucleotide sequence: TGTGCCAGCAGCGGGGGACAGACCTATGGCTACACCTTC. Its translation is CASSGGQTYGYTF.